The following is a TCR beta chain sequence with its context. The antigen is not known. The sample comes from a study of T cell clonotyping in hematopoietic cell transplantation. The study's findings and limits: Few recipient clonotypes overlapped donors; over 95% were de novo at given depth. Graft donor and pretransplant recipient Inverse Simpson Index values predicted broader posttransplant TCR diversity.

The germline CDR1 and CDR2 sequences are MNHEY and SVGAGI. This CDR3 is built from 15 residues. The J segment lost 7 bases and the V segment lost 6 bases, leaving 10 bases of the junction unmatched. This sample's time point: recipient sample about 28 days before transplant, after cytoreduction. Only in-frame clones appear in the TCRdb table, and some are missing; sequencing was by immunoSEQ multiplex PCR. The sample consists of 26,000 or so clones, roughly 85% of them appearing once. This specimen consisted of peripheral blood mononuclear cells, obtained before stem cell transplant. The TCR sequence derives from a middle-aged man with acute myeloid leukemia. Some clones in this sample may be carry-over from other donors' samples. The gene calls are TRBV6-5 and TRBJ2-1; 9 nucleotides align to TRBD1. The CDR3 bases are TGTGCCAGCAGAGCCGGGACAGGGTTAAATAATGAGCAGTTCTTC. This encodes CASRAGTGLNNEQFF.